This TCR beta chain was captured by sequencing in a study of cytomegalovirus exposure and HLA in healthy donors. Study results and limitations: V- and J-gene trimming in TCR beta was tied to a missense DCLRE1C variant by an analysis performed later. Compared with the roughly 700-donor mean, an Asian-associated ancestry cluster reportedly had fewer N-insertions, according to a later analysis. Using a false discovery rate of 0.05, a later analysis showed that about 16,000 TCR beta sequences were associated with HLA alleles.

PCR used 60 Vbeta primers and 13 Jbeta primers. This table comes from immunoSEQ multiplex PCR, and its TCRdb copy is limited to in-frame clones, with some not included. The profile shows about 200,000 clones, around four fifths of them singletons. This clone has only a few counts. Antigen specificity is unknown. Germline V gene lookup returns CDR1 LNHDA and CDR2 SQIVND (reference sequence). The V end was cut by 3 bases, the J end by 5 bases, with 11 bases between. CDR3 length equals 14 residues. While unrecorded immune exposures were likely, the donors were nominally healthy when sampled. The genes are TRBV19 and TRBJ1-5; possible D gene TRBD1, 5 bases. This clonotype originated in a woman aged 50 to 60 in good health and CMV-seropositive. The sample was PBMCs. The CDR3 is CASSIGQGYQPQHF. CDR3 in DNA: TGTGCCAGTAGTATTGGGCAGGGTTATCAGCCCCAGCATTTT. Looking up the rest from reference TRBV19 and TRBJ1-5 gives the full variable domain: DGGITQSPKYLFRKEGQNVTLSCEQNLNHDAMYWYRQDPGQGLRLIYYSQIVNDFQKGDIAEGYSVSREKKESFPLTVTSAQKNPTAFYLCASSIGQGYQPQHFGDGTRLSIL.